This T cell receptor beta chain was obtained from a study of blood T cells in healthy people across ages. CDR1 and CDR2 from the germline V gene are SGDLS and YYNGEE. The CDR3 runs to 17 residues. Trimming pared 0 bases from V and 0 bases from J, leaving 15 bases between. A second PCR, run for roughly 6 to 11 cycles, used a sample-barcoded 5' primer plus a J-beta primer mix. TCRdb called the 5' RACE reads again in MiXCR, with one record for every CDR3 protein. The data hold over a million distinct CDR3 sequences, with 35% to 50% observed a single time. The origin of this receptor is a woman aged 60-75 years in good health. The chain is built from TRBV9 and TRBJ1-1; no firm D call. Sequencing used blood. The CDR3 DNA is TGTGCCAGCAGCGTAGAGGGAGGGCAAAGACTGAACACTGAAGCTTTCTTT. Protein: CASSVEGGQRLNTEAFF.